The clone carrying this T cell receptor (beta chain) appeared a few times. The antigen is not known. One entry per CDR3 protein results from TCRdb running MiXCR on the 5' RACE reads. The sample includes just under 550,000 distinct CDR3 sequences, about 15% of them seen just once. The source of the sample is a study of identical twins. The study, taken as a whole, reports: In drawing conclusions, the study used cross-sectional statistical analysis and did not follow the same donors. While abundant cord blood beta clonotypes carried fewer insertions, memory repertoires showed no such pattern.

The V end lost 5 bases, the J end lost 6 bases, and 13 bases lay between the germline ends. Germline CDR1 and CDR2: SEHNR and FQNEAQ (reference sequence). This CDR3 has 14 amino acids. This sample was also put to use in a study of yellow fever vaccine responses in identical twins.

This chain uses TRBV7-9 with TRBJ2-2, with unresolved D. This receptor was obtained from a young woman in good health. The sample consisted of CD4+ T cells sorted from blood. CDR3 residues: CASSLGWMAGELFF. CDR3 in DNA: TGTGCCAGCAGCCTCGGCTGGATGGCCGGGGAGCTGTTTTTT.